The rows below give T cell receptor beta chains drawn from one sample of a study of T-cell memory formation after mild COVID-19. MiXCR, run by TCRdb on the 5' RACE reads, gives a single entry per CDR3 protein. The data hold a few hundred thousand distinct CDR3 sequences, with about 21% observed a single time. The sequencing input was PBMCs or a T cell subset sorted from them (not recorded which). The receptors come from an adult woman who had mild COVID-19 (a few samples of this study predate the infection). Cell type and time point are not known. The CDR3 runs from the conserved cysteine through the conserved F or W. D genes are given only for firm matches. Size values are once, few and many counts, or a class for expanded clones, and some rows have none.

v_call	j_call	clone_size	d_call	cdr3_nt	cdr3_aa
TRBV24-1	TRBJ2-5	NA	NA	TGTGCCACCAGTGATTTATTGGGGGAGCAAGAGACCCAGTACTTC	CATSDLLGEQETQYF
TRBV2	TRBJ1-3	NA	NA	TGTGCCAGCAGTGATCCTCGGTCTGGAAACACCATATATTTT	CASSDPRSGNTIYF
TRBV28	TRBJ1-5	few	TRBD1	TGTGCCAGCAGTCCAGGGGGCGCTTTGATAGTCAGAGATCAGCCCCAGCATTTT	CASSPGGALIVRDQPQHF
TRBV5-1	TRBJ2-3	NA	NA	TGCGCCAGCCGCTTCCTGGATACTAGCACAGATACGCAGTATTTT	CASRFLDTSTDTQYF
TRBV12-3/TRBV12-4	TRBJ2-1	NA	TRBD2	TGTGCCAGCAGAAGAGGACTAGCGGGAGAAAAGATCGGGCAGTTCTTC	CASRRGLAGEKIGQFF
TRBV30	TRBJ2-7	NA	NA	TGTGCCTGGGGTCCCGGACCCCGGAGTGGCGAGCAGTACTTC	CAWGPGPRSGEQYF
TRBV9	TRBJ2-7	once	NA	TGTGCCAGCAGCGTAGATAGTAGTGGGGCCTACGAGCAGTACTTC	CASSVDSSGAYEQYF
TRBV9	TRBJ2-7	NA	NA	TGTGCCAGCAGCGCGGCCAGCGGCTCCTACGAGCAGTACTTC	CASSAASGSYEQYF
TRBV29-1	TRBJ1-1	NA	NA	TGCAGCGTTAGACAACTAATGAACACTGAAGCTTTCTTT	CSVRQLMNTEAFF
TRBV4-2	TRBJ2-5	NA	TRBD2	TGTGCCAGCAGCGCGAGGGGCGGGGGGGCCGATGGGCAGACCCAGTACTTC	CASSARGGGADGQTQYF
TRBV4-1	TRBJ2-3	NA	NA	TGCGCCAGCAGCTCCAACGCAGGATCAGATACGCAGTATTTT	CASSSNAGSDTQYF
TRBV7-8	TRBJ2-7	few	TRBD1	TGTGCCAGCAGTCCTTGGGACGGGACAGGGGACTACGAGCAGTACTTC	CASSPWDGTGDYEQYF
TRBV5-1	TRBJ2-5	few	TRBD2	TGCGCCAGCAGCTTGGGGAGCGGGAGTGGGGAGACCCAGTACTTC	CASSLGSGSGETQYF
TRBV7-2	TRBJ2-3	few	TRBD2	TGTGCCAGCAGCTTAACTGTGAGCGGGGGAACGCAGTATTTT	CASSLTVSGGTQYF
TRBV12-3/TRBV12-4	TRBJ2-5	NA	TRBD2	TGTGCCAGCACCAGACTAGCGCGACAAGAGACCCAGTACTTC	CASTRLARQETQYF
TRBV4-1	TRBJ1-1	NA	TRBD1	TGCGCCAGCAGCAGCGGGACAGGCCTCCCCGTGAACACTGAAGCTTTCTTT	CASSSGTGLPVNTEAFF
TRBV20-1	TRBJ2-1	few	TRBD1	TGCAGTGCTAGTCAATCGGGGACAGGGAGCTACAATGAGCAGTTCTTC	CSASQSGTGSYNEQFF
TRBV20-1	TRBJ2-7	NA	TRBD2	TGCAGCGGGGACGGGAGGGGGAACGAGCAGTACTTC	CSGDGRGNEQYF
TRBV5-6	TRBJ2-7	NA	NA	TGTGCCAGCAGCACGACGGATGAGCAGTACTTC	CASSTTDEQYF
TRBV19	TRBJ2-1	NA	NA	TGTGCCAGTAGGAAAGACAGAAGCTCCTACAATGAGCAGTTCTTC	CASRKDRSSYNEQFF
TRBV2	TRBJ2-3	NA	TRBD2	TGTGCCGTCCGGTTGCTAGCGGGTTTCACAGATACGCAGTATTTT	CAVRLLAGFTDTQYF
TRBV5-1	TRBJ2-3	few	TRBD2	TGCGCCAGCAGCGACGTAGCGGGGGGGTCGGCTGACGGCACAGATACGCAGTATTTT	CASSDVAGGSADGTDTQYF
TRBV21-1	TRBJ2-1	NA	NA	TGTGCCAGCAGCAAAGCGGGGGACAGGGAATACAATGAGCAGTTCTTC	CASSKAGDREYNEQFF
TRBV9	TRBJ2-1	few	TRBD2	TGTGCCAGCAGCGTAGCGTCGGGAGGGTCGGGTGAGCAGTTCTTC	CASSVASGGSGEQFF
TRBV29-1	TRBJ2-7	NA	TRBD1	TGCAGCGCACGGACAGGGTTGGACTACGAGCAGTACTTC	CSARTGLDYEQYF
TRBV5-1	TRBJ1-1	few	NA	TGCGCCAGCAGCTTGGAGATCGGGACTGAAGCTTTCTTT	CASSLEIGTEAFF
TRBV10-3	TRBJ2-5	NA	NA	TGTGCCATCAGTGAGTCGGTTCCGTCAGAGACCCAGTACTTC	CAISESVPSETQYF
TRBV6-5	TRBJ1-6	few	NA	TGTGCCAGCAGTTACTCACAGGGCCCTAATTCACCCCTCCACTTT	CASSYSQGPNSPLHF
TRBV6-2/TRBV6-3	TRBJ2-7	few	NA	TGTGCCAGCAGCCCCCAGTCGGACGGGTTCTCCTACGAGCAGTACTTC	CASSPQSDGFSYEQYF
TRBV2	TRBJ2-7	NA	TRBD1	TGTGCCAGCATTCTGGACAGGCGACCCTACGAGCAGTACTTC	CASILDRRPYEQYF
TRBV6-5	TRBJ1-3	few	NA	TGTGCCAGCAGTTACTCCGGGGGTTTCACTGGAAACACCATATATTTT	CASSYSGGFTGNTIYF
TRBV5-1	TRBJ2-1	NA	TRBD2	TGCGCCAGCAGCAGGACAATTCCGGGACTAGCGGGAGAGAATGAGCAGTTCTTC	CASSRTIPGLAGENEQFF
TRBV6-2/TRBV6-3	TRBJ2-7	NA	NA	TGTGCCAGCAGTGACGGTCGGACCTCTCAGCAGTACTTC	CASSDGRTSQQYF
TRBV5-1	TRBJ2-3	few	TRBD2	TGCGCCAGCGGGACTAAAAATTCAGATACGCAGTATTTT	CASGTKNSDTQYF
TRBV12-3/TRBV12-4	TRBJ2-7	few	NA	TGTGCCAGCAGTTTGATGGGACCACAAAATAGGGAGCAGTACTTC	CASSLMGPQNREQYF
TRBV29-1	TRBJ2-3	NA	NA	TGCAGCGTTGAATGGGGGACATTGGCAGATACGCAGTATTTT	CSVEWGTLADTQYF
TRBV6-5	TRBJ1-1	few	TRBD1	TGTGCCACCCTGGGGACAGGGATAACTGAAGCTTTCTTT	CATLGTGITEAFF
TRBV20-1	TRBJ2-3	NA	NA	TGCAGTGCTAGAGATTTAGGGGATACGCAGTATTTT	CSARDLGDTQYF
TRBV7-9	TRBJ1-2	NA	TRBD1	TGTGCCAGCAGGCAATCTCCGGGACAGGGTAGCTATGGCTACACCTTC	CASRQSPGQGSYGYTF
TRBV7-9	TRBJ2-4	few	TRBD2	TGTGCCAGCAGCTTCGACGCTAGCGGGGGGGAAAACATTCAGTACTTC	CASSFDASGGENIQYF
TRBV2	TRBJ1-1	NA	TRBD1	TGTGCCAGCAGTCCGACAGGGAGGACTGAAGCTTTCTTT	CASSPTGRTEAFF
TRBV29-1	TRBJ1-1	once	NA	TGCAGCGTTGACGGGGGTCGGGGTCACACTGAAGCTTTCTTT	CSVDGGRGHTEAFF
TRBV6-5	TRBJ2-7	NA	TRBD1	TGTGCCAGTCACAGGGGGGAAACCTACGAGCAGTACTTC	CASHRGETYEQYF
TRBV7-2	TRBJ2-1	few	NA	TGTGCCAGCAGCTTAGCGTACGGAGGGGGTGAGCAGTTCTTC	CASSLAYGGGEQFF
TRBV20-1	TRBJ1-1	NA	TRBD1	TGCAGTGCTAGCGGCGATACAGGGGTTGTAGCTTTCTTT	CSASGDTGVVAFF
TRBV6-2/TRBV6-3	TRBJ2-7	many	NA	TGTGCCAGCAGTACGGCCGGAGCCTCCTACGAGCAGTACTTC	CASSTAGASYEQYF
TRBV7-6	TRBJ2-3	NA	NA	TGTGCCAGCAGCTTCGTACGTAGCTCCAGGGGAGATACGCAGTATTTT	CASSFVRSSRGDTQYF
TRBV20-1	TRBJ2-1	few	NA	TGCAGTGCCCCACGCGGGGCAATCGATGAGCAGTTCTTC	CSAPRGAIDEQFF
TRBV4-2	TRBJ2-1	NA	TRBD2	TGTGCCAGCAGCCAAGGTGCATTATTCGATAGCGGGGGAGTAACCTACAATGAGCAGTTCTTC	CASSQGALFDSGGVTYNEQFF
TRBV20-1	TRBJ1-1	NA	NA	TGCAGTGCTATGGGGCATCGAGATGAAGCTTTCTTT	CSAMGHRDEAFF
TRBV4-2	TRBJ2-1	NA	NA	TGTGCCAGCAGCCTTGAGCGGACAAGAAGTGAGCAGTTCTTC	CASSLERTRSEQFF
TRBV7-2	TRBJ2-1	few	TRBD2	TGTGCCAGCAGCATACTAGCGGGGGGTGGTATTGAGCAGTTCTTC	CASSILAGGGIEQFF
TRBV7-6	TRBJ1-6	NA	NA	TGTGCCAGCAGCTTAGGGCGGAATAATTCACCCCTCCACTTT	CASSLGRNNSPLHF
TRBV12-3/TRBV12-4	TRBJ2-1	NA	TRBD2	TGTGCCAGCAGTTTAAGGCGGGTAGCGGGAGGAAACGACCCCAATGAGCAGTTCTTC	CASSLRRVAGGNDPNEQFF
TRBV5-6	TRBJ2-1	few	NA	TGTGCCAGCAGCACACCCTACAATGAGCAGTTCTTC	CASSTPYNEQFF